The 9 T cell receptor beta chains below come from one sample, sequenced in a study of CD8 T cells in Susac syndrome. The RNA, about 0.45 to 1 ug, was put through reverse transcription using random hexamers. Via MiXCR, TCRdb re-called the immunoSEQ multiplex PCR reads, giving one row per CDR3 protein. The top ten clones hold around 0.1% of a sample with about 200,000 distinct CDR3 sequences, 75% to 95% of them seen once. Sequencing was performed on CD4+ T cells from PBMCs. These receptors originate from a human donor with Susac syndrome.

Only a few counts were recorded for this clonotype. The chain recombines TRBV6-1 with TRBJ2-5; D is possibly TRBD1 (7 bases). Per germline, CDR1 MNHNS and CDR2 SASEGT. V lost 5 bases and J lost 5, with 15 bases in between. The CDR3 sequence is 14 residues long. In nucleotides, the CDR3 is TGTGCCAGCAGTCGGGACTTCAGGGGGGAGACCCAGTACTTC. This encodes CASSRDFRGETQYF.

The chain uses TRBV5-4 and TRBJ1-1; TRBD1 matches at 7 bases. Looked up from germline, CDR1 is SGHNT and CDR2 is YYREEE (reference sequence). CDR3 length equals 12 residues. J gave up 8 bases and V 4 bases, and 5 bases lay outside the gene matches. The CDR3 region has the DNA TGTGCCAGCAGCCTCGACAGGGTGGAAGCTTTCTTT. Protein: CASSLDRVEAFF.

The V and J genes are TRBV5-1 and TRBJ2-1; D gene unclear. Looked up from germline, CDR1 is SGHRS and CDR2 is YFSETQ. The germline V and J ends were trimmed by 2 bases and 13 bases, with 16 bases remaining between them. The length of the CDR3 is 13 residues. CDR3 region: CASSFEPTSNQFF. CDR3 nucleotide sequence: TGCGCCAGCAGCTTTGAGCCGACCAGCAATCAGTTCTTC.

The V call is TRBV7-2, the J call TRBJ2-7, with a possible D match to TRBD2 (7 bases). Germline values: CDR1 SGHTA, CDR2 FQGNSA. V shed 6 bases and J shed 2 bases, with 11 bases lying between them. This CDR3 has 13 residues. The CDR3 nucleotides are TGTGCCAGCAGTGGCGGGGGCGCCTACGAGCAGTACTTC. Residues: CASSGGGAYEQYF.

This chain uses TRBV5-1 with TRBJ2-5, with D unclear. Germline V lookup: CDR1 SGHRS, CDR2 YFSETQ. The CDR3 totals 14 residues. Trimming pared 1 base from V and 3 bases from J, leaving 10 bases between. In nucleotides, the CDR3 is TGCGCCAGCAGCTTGTCCCAGCCCGAAGAGACCCAGTACTTC. Its protein is CASSLSQPEETQYF. Looking up the rest from reference TRBV5-1 and TRBJ2-5 gives the full variable domain: KAGVTQTPRYLIKTRGQQVTLSCSPISGHRSVSWYQQTPGQGLQFLFEYFSETQRNKGNFPGRFSGRQFSNSRSEMNVSTLELGDSALYLCASSLSQPEETQYFGPGTRLLVL.

The chain is built from TRBV19 and TRBJ2-5; a weak D match, TRBD2 (6 bases). The CDR3 length is 15 residues. The germline V gene has CDR1 LNHDA and CDR2 SQIVND (reference sequence). V was pared by 1 base and J by 4 bases, with 13 bases between. CDR3 in DNA: TGTGCCAGTAGTATAGCTGGAGGGCGGACAGAGACCCAGTACTTC. Translated, it gives CASSIAGGRTETQYF. The variable domain in full, with the rest retrieved from reference TRBV19 and TRBJ2-5, is DGGITQSPKYLFRKEGQNVTLSCEQNLNHDAMYWYRQDPGQGLRLIYYSQIVNDFQKGDIAEGYSVSREKKESFPLTVTSAQKNPTAFYLCASSIAGGRTETQYFGPGTRLLVL.

V usage is TRBV10-1 and J usage is TRBJ1-1; 9 bases align to TRBD1. CDR3 length: 14 residues. The germline V gene encodes CDR1 WNHNN and CDR2 SYGVQD (reference sequence). V gave up 9 bases and J gave up 11 bases; unmatched junction bases: 16. The CDR3 DNA reads TGCGCCAGTTCTACGGACAGGGGATCGCTTGGGGCTTTCTTT. Translated, it gives CASSTDRGSLGAFF.

The chain employs TRBV2 and TRBJ2-7; TRBD1 agrees at 9 bases. Germline V gene lookup returns CDR1 SNHLY and CDR2 FYNNEI. The CDR3 is 13 amino acids. Germline trimming cut 8 bases from V and 5 bases from J; bases unmatched to any gene: 7. CDR3 protein: CASGGQGFDEQYF. CDR3 sequence (DNA): TGTGCCAGCGGGGGACAGGGTTTCGACGAGCAGTACTTC.

The chain uses TRBV9 and TRBJ1-4; tentative D call: TRBD1 (6 bases). The ends were cut back, 0 bases at V and 2 bases at J, with 11 bases in the middle. Looked up from germline, CDR1 is SGDLS and CDR2 is YYNGEE. This CDR3 has 16 amino acids. DNA for the CDR3: TGTGCCAGCAGCGTAGGCACAGGGTCTACTAATGAAAAACTGTTTTTT. Protein: CASSVGTGSTNEKLFF.